The clone carrying this T cell receptor (beta chain) was picked up many times. Its antigen is unidentified. Germline V lookup: CDR1 MNHNS, CDR2 SASEGT. The CDR3 sequence is 20 residues long. Trimming took 5 bases from V and 3 from J, leaving 29 bases between them. The data derive from a study of T cell repertoires in cytomegalovirus infection. Study in general: Matching HLA type, along with CMV infection, was indicated by public TCR beta signatures.

General study findings and limits: What dominated the ex vivo response were HLA-C-restricted CMV-specific TCR beta clonotypes. Cumulative frequency (of public TCR beta family members) identified carriers of CMV plus the relevant HLA.

TCRdb recomputed calls from the reads with MiXCR, one row per CDR3 protein. There are about 490,000 distinct CDR3 sequences in the sample; approximately 16% occur only once, and about 24% lies in the top ten. This clonotype was obtained from a human donor in good health (CMV status not recorded). Some clones in this sample may be carry-over from other donors' samples. The rearrangement links TRBV6-1 to TRBJ1-5; tentatively, D is TRBD1 (5 bases). The sample was CD8+ T cells from PBMCs. CDR3 DNA: TGTGCCAGCAGTAGAGAACCGGGGCCGAGGGTAGGTTGGCCCAATCAGCCCCAGCATTTT. This sequence encodes CASSREPGPRVGWPNQPQHF.